Listed here are 11 T cell receptor beta chains from one sample, sequenced in a study of blood T cell repertoires in COVID-19. TCRdb's table, derived via immunoSEQ multiplex PCR, lists solely in-frame clones and lacks some. The data show 320,000 or so clones, about 89% seen once. The sequenced sample consisted of PBMCs or T cells enriched from blood (not recorded which). These receptors were taken from a man aged 60 to 75 who had recovered from COVID-19.

This clone was recorded once. The V and J genes are TRBV24-1 and TRBJ2-1, with 9 bases that match TRBD1. V trimming: 1 base; J trimming: 4 bases; junction bases outside the gene matches: 4. The CDR3 loop spans 16 amino acids. The germline CDR1 and CDR2 sequences are KGHDR and SFDVKD. For the CDR3, the DNA is TGTGCCACCAGTGATTTTACGACAGGGGGTTACAATGAGCAGTTCTTC. This encodes CATSDFTTGGYNEQFF.

The chain combines TRBV19 with TRBJ2-7; D is possibly TRBD2 (5 bases). The CDR3 runs to 14 residues. CDR1 and CDR2 (germline): LNHDA, SQIVND (reference sequence). V was pared by 7 bases and J by 4 bases, with 17 bases between. CDR3 DNA sequence: TGTGCCAGTACCGCCGGAGGTCCCCGGTACGAGCAGTACTTC. This sequence encodes CASTAGGPRYEQYF.

The chain uses TRBV5-1 and TRBJ1-1, with 7 positions matching TRBD1. The germline CDR1 and CDR2 sequences are SGHRS and YFSETQ. V lost 2 bases and J lost 0; bases outside the gene matches: 13. CDR3 length: 18 residues. DNA for the CDR3: TGCGCCAGCAGCTTTAGACAGGGAGACACCATCATGAACACTGAAGCTTTCTTT. This encodes CASSFRQGDTIMNTEAFF.

The chain employs TRBV19 and TRBJ1-1; TRBD1 might be the D (6 bases). The CDR3 covers 17 residues. V lost 5 bases and J lost 1, with 20 bases in between. Per germline, CDR1 LNHDA and CDR2 SQIVND (reference sequence). For the CDR3, the DNA is TGTGCCAGTAGTCGCTACATAAGTCAAGGGGGGAACACTGAAGCTTTCTTT. The encoded protein is CASSRYISQGGNTEAFF.

The V call is TRBV27, the J call TRBJ2-3, with 11 bases that match TRBD2. Per germline, CDR1 MNHEY and CDR2 SMNVEV (reference sequence). The CDR3 spans 14 residues. V was pared by 6 bases and J by 4 bases, with 3 bases of the junction left unmatched. CDR3 residues: CASRGTSGADTQYF. As DNA, the CDR3 is TGTGCCAGCAGGGGGACTAGCGGAGCAGATACGCAGTATTTT.

The chain has TRBV7-3 and TRBJ2-2; maybe TRBD2 (6 bases). This CDR3 region has 19 residues. The germline V gene encodes CDR1 SGHTA and CDR2 FQGTGA. With 6 bases removed from V and 3 bases from J, the gap between germline ends came to 26 bases. The CDR3 sequence is CASSITGLSGLTYTGELFF. For the CDR3, the DNA is TGTGCCAGCAGTATTACGGGACTCTCGGGACTTACCTACACCGGGGAGCTGTTTTTT.

The chain recombines TRBV24-1 with TRBJ2-3; 14 bases map to TRBD2. V shed 5 bases and J 6 bases; nucleotides not matched to a gene: 9. The CDR3 contains 17 residues. Germline V CDR1 and CDR2: KGHDR, SFDVKD. The CDR3 here is CATSGMGLAGVSDTQYF. The CDR3 DNA sequence: TGTGCCACCAGTGGAATGGGACTAGCGGGAGTTTCGGATACGCAGTATTTT.

The rearrangement links TRBV7-9 to TRBJ2-7; TRBD2 might be the D (6 bases). Germline CDR1 is SEHNR and CDR2 is FQNEAQ (reference sequence). CDR3 size: 16 residues. V was shortened by 1 base and J by 4 bases, with 17 bases between the two germline ends. CDR3 nucleotides: TGTGCCAGCAGCTTAGTTGGAGATCGGGGGTTATACGAGCAGTACTTC. This codes for CASSLVGDRGLYEQYF.

The chain couples TRBV19 to TRBJ2-3; TRBD2 matches 10 bases. V shed 5 bases and J 4 bases; nucleotides not matched to a gene: 6. The CDR3 spans 15 residues. The germline gives CDR1 LNHDA, CDR2 SQIVND (reference sequence). DNA for the CDR3: TGTGCCAGTAGTTCCGGAGCGGGAGGGGCAGATACGCAGTATTTT. Translation: CASSSGAGGADTQYF.

The chain has TRBV27 and TRBJ2-3, with D hard to call. CDR3 length: 14 amino acids. Trimming took 3 bases from V and 0 from J, leaving 7 bases between them. Germline lookup yields CDR1 MNHEY and CDR2 SMNVEV (reference sequence). The CDR3 loop reads CASSFKTSTDTQYF. In nucleotides, the CDR3 is TGTGCCAGCAGTTTTAAGACTAGCACAGATACGCAGTATTTT.

This clone was recorded only once. This sequence joins TRBV28 and TRBJ2-2, with D maybe TRBD2 (5 bases). The CDR3 sequence is 14 residues long. The germline V gene encodes CDR1 MDHEN and CDR2 SYDVKM. Between the trimmed V and J ends, which lost 7 bases and 7 bases, there was a span of 16 bases. CDR3 amino acids: CASTLGRRSGELFF. The CDR3 DNA reads as TGTGCCAGCACCTTAGGTCGGAGGAGCGGGGAGCTGTTTTTT.